Here is one TCR beta chain with its context. Some clones are missing from TCRdb's copy, which holds only in-frame ones; the method was immunoSEQ multiplex PCR. This sample has 30,000 to 40,000 clones, with around 91% found just once. The data stem from a study of T cell changes during pregnancy in multiple sclerosis. The germline V gene encodes CDR1 MNHEY and CDR2 SVGAGI. V was clipped by 10 bases and J by 0 bases, with 13 bases between them. The CDR3 length is 14 residues. This receptor was obtained from a female donor in good health, enrolled as a control in a pregnancy study. Sequencing used CD4+ T cells from peripheral blood mononuclear cells, obtained in the second trimester of pregnancy. The chain is built from TRBV6-5 and TRBJ1-3, with D perhaps matching TRBD1 (5 bases). CDR3 DNA: TGTGCCACGCGGGGACTGAGCTCTGGAAACACCATATATTTT. Its protein is CATRGLSSGNTIYF.